This paragraph reports one TCR beta chain. The clone's antigen remains unknown. Per-nucleotide qualities are absent, and no much larger clonotype sits a single base away. The data were taken from a study of shared clonotypes between healthy human individuals (dated by TCRdb to 2018 to 2021). About the full investigation: Two women and a few men aged 18 to 49 years were included in the cohort. For each donor, three plates each were used for CD4 naive and CD4 memory, two plates were used for CD8 naive, and one plate was used for CD8 memory. To estimate repertoire size and how much clonotype sharing occurs between individuals, the study deeply sequenced the blood TCR repertoires of five healthy adults. Libraries were prepared and TCR repertoires were sequenced by different laboratories using diverse techniques, in order to increase sequencing depth and limit assay-specific biases. Per donor, leukapheresis produced somewhere between about 0.9 and 9 billion PBMCs. General conclusions and limits of the study: Approximately 5% of naive CD4, 3.5% of naive CD8, 2% to 2.5% of memory CD4, and about 0.4% of memory CD8 clonotypes were shared across four donors. Based on pairwise subsampling, the degree of clonotype sharing among donors was expected to be affected by sequencing depth. Sampling was restricted to blood, and TCR repertoires in tissue are likely to differ from TCR repertoires in blood. Incomplete sequencing was indicated by rarefaction of sorted-subset datasets, despite the large sequencing depth. Compared with non-shared clonotypes, clonotypes shared by all four sorted-subset donors had higher generation probabilities. Because the study included only a small number of donors, the genetic and exposure-history diversity represented was limited. Naive subsets generally had larger estimated clonotype richness than memory subsets.

Healthy HIV-negative adults with no recently reported acute infections or vaccinations were included as donors. Only Caucasian adults living in Nashville, Tennessee, USA were represented among the donors. CD4+ T cells were enriched by magnetic negative selection; naive cells were then positively selected on CD45RA, and the negative fraction formed the memory subset. Blood was obtained by leukapheresis, after which PBMCs were separated by Ficoll-Histopaque density gradient centrifugation and cryopreserved in liquid nitrogen vapor phase. Analytical flow cytometry was used to check the purity and quantity of each magnetically sorted T cell population. Each sorted fraction had its genomic DNA isolated and then quantified by UV absorbance on a Nanodrop 2000c. The CDR3 has 15 amino acids, counting the end cysteine and phenylalanine. Only the CDR3 portion is preserved as DNA: 45 bases, with reading frame beginning at the first base. The germline V gene yields MNHEY for CDR1 and SVGAGI for CDR2. The V end gives up 5 bases and the J end 2 bases, leaving 7 bases in the junction not matched to a gene.

TCR CDR3 regions were amplified from genomic DNA by multiplex PCR using the deep immunoSEQ assay. For each cell subset, the extracted genomic DNA was distributed evenly across all wells of several immunoSEQ 96-well plates, and each plate served as one replicate. For sorted subsets, each replicate PCR was loaded with roughly 0.2 ug genomic DNA, equivalent to 30,000 or so T cell genomes. Purified libraries were quantified with a Qubit 3.0 fluorometer, sized on a Bioanalyzer 2100, and re-quantified with the KAPA Library Quantification kit. Each immunoSEQ 96-well plate was sequenced on its own single-read 150-cycle Illumina NextSeq 550 flow cell. From the authors' description of their analysis: Because only junctional sequences without quality scores were contained in the immunoSEQ output, filtering matching that applied to full-length reads could not be performed. To assign V/J genes and CDR3, sequences were annotated using PyIR, a Python wrapper for IgBLAST v1.9, with IMGT germline references. Reads were removed for weak V/J assignments (E-value above 1e-6), missing CDR3, stop codons, out-of-frame junctions, or ambiguous translated residues. V3J clonotypes were defined as sequences sharing an identical inferred V gene, J gene, and CDR3 amino acid sequence. Percentage overlap between repertoires was calculated by dividing the number of shared unique clonotypes by the size of the smaller repertoire. Richness of each repertoire was evaluated using RTK rarefaction, the Chao1 estimator, and Recon v2.1 estimates of unobserved clonotypes. OLGA was used to compute generation probabilities for all TCRbeta clonotypes that the gDNA method yielded from a handful of donors. Sourced from immuneACCESS, this table was stored by TCRdb with only in-frame sequences that have V and J called. A share of the clones is absent; for the studies checked, an unresolved V gene accounts for under half, and the remainder has no known explanation. V and J calls and clone size are copied from that table; D and trimming were computed from the DNA. The sample table records 500,000 or so clones; around 95% of these occur just once. The ten largest account for 0.05% to 0.08% of the sample.

The origin of this receptor is a woman aged 25 to 39 in good health. The V and J segments used are TRBV6-5 and TRBJ2-7; 9 nucleotides in the junction match TRBD1. Sequenced input: naive CD4+ T cells sorted from blood. The cell subset or site label for this specimen denotes: CD45RA+ positively selected. The CDR3 reads CASSPDRGKTYEQYF. The DNA sequence reads TGTGCCAGCAGTCCGGACAGGGGTAAGACCTACGAGCAGTACTTC.